A single sample gave rise to the 26 T cell receptor beta chains below, sequenced in a study of T cell clonality in common variable immunodeficiency. Study-wide findings and caveats: Common variable immunodeficiency TCR beta sequences reportedly had fewer deletions and N-nucleotide insertions.

No antigen has been identified for these receptors. TCRdb's copy holds only in-frame clones and misses some; the assay was immunoSEQ multiplex PCR. The profile covers under 20,000 clones, none occurring a single time. The sample was peripheral blood mononuclear cells. The source is a human donor with common variable immunodeficiency.

Notes on this clone: The read finishes 3 residues shy of the CDR3 end, and the germline J gene is used to complete it. The chain recombines TRBV30 with TRBJ1-4; 8 nucleotides match TRBD1. Trimming took 4 bases from V and 6 from J; bases not matched to a gene: 7. The CDR3 runs to 14 residues. Germline V gene data show CDR1 as GTSNPN and CDR2 as SVGIG (reference sequence). The CDR3 here is CAWNKGQAYEKLFF. The sequenced CDR3 bases are TGTGCCTGGAATAAGGGACAGGCGTATGAAAAA.

This clone was recorded many times. The read is 3 residues too short to cover the CDR3 end, so that end is filled in from the germline J gene. This chain uses TRBV30 with TRBJ1-5; D gene unclear. V was pared by 0 bases and J by 4 bases, with 4 bases between. This CDR3 contains 12 residues. Germline CDR1 is GTSNPN and CDR2 is SVGIG (reference sequence). This chain's CDR3 is CAWSVLNQPQHF. The part of the CDR3 DNA that was read is TGTGCCTGGAGTGTTCTGAATCAGCCC.

In its sample, this clone was seen a few times. Coverage ceases 3 residues before the CDR3 finishes, and the germline J gene fills in the end. The rearrangement links TRBV19 to TRBJ1-5; 8 bases match TRBD1. CDR3 size: 17 residues. The V segment lost 4 bases and the J segment 6 bases; nucleotides outside the gene matches: 14. Germline V CDR1 and CDR2: LNHDA, SQIVND (reference sequence). CDR3 DNA (partial): TGTGCCAGTAGTACCCGGACAGGGTGGGGTTTTACTCAGCCC. Translating it yields CASSTRTGWGFTQP. In full, the CDR3 reads CASSTRTGWGFTQPQHF.

Remarks on this clone: The read falls 3 residues short of the CDR3 end, and the missing part is taken from the germline J gene. The genes are TRBV19 and TRBJ2-1, with 7 bases lining up with TRBD2. The V and J ends lost 3 bases and 0 bases, in that order; junction bases with no gene match: 2. Germline V gene sequence: CDR1 LNHDA, CDR2 SQIVND (reference sequence). This CDR3 has 15 residues. CDR3 loop: CASSISGDSYNEQFF. The part of the CDR3 DNA that was read is TGTGCCAGTAGTATCAGCGGGGACTCCTACAATGAG.

Details on this clone: The read terminates 3 residues ahead of where the CDR3 ends, so the germline J gene completes it. The chain recombines TRBV6-2 or TRBV6-3 with TRBJ2-5, with TRBD1 identical over 7 bases. The CDR3 is 15 amino acids. Germline CDR1 MNHEY, CDR2 SVGEGT. V lost 6 bases and J lost 1; bases outside the gene matches: 8. Partial CDR3 DNA: TGTGCCAGCAGACCCCGACAGGGCACCCAAGAGACC. Translation gives CASRPRQGTQET. The full CDR3 sequence reads CASRPRQGTQETQYF.

As to this clone: Coverage ceases 3 residues before the CDR3 finishes, and the germline J gene fills in the end. This rearrangement joins TRBV7-2 to TRBJ2-7, with 10 bases aligning to TRBD1. The germline V gene has CDR1 SGHTA and CDR2 FQGNSA. This CDR3 has 13 residues. V was clipped by 5 bases and J by 6 bases; unmatched bases: 4. Incomplete CDR3 DNA: TGTGCCAGCAGCATCGGGACAGGGGTCGAG. This gives the protein CASSIGTGVE. The whole CDR3 sequence is CASSIGTGVEQYF.

This clone showed up just a few times. The observed sequence ends 3 residues before the CDR3 terminus, with the missing tail filled in from the germline J gene. This sequence joins TRBV7-9 and TRBJ2-7; tentatively, D is TRBD1 (5 bases). Trimming removed 6 bases at V and 4 bases at J, with 19 bases between. CDR1 is SEHNR and CDR2 is FQNEAQ in the germline V gene (reference sequence). The CDR3 has 15 residues. The CDR3 sequence is CASSSPWSGHYEQYF. The covered CDR3 bases are TGTGCCAGCAGTTCACCCTGGTCAGGGCATTACGAG.

This clone was seen a few times. The CDR3 end lies 3 residues beyond the end of the read and is filled in from the germline J gene. This sequence joins TRBV7-9 and TRBJ2-3, with 9 positions matching TRBD1. V lost 6 bases, J lost 2 bases, and 3 bases stayed unmatched. Germline V gives CDR1 SEHNR, CDR2 FQNEAQ (reference sequence). The CDR3 has 14 amino acids. CDR3 protein: CASRKQGATDTQYF. The DNA read from the CDR3 is TGTGCCAGCAGGAAACAGGGGGCCACAGATACG. Full variable domain (missing parts from reference TRBV7-9 and TRBJ2-3): DTGVSQNPRHKITKRGQNVTFRCDPISEHNRLYWYRQTLGQGPEFLTYFQNEAQLEKSRLLSDRFSAERPKGSFSTLEIQRTEQGDSAMYLCASRKQGATDTQYFGPGTRLTVL.

In its sample, this clone was seen many times. The read ends 3 residues shy of where the CDR3 ends; the end is completed using the germline J gene. J is TRBJ2-1 and V is TRBV20-1, with 7 positions matching TRBD2. V trimming: 2 bases; J trimming: 3 bases; junction bases outside the gene matches: 7. Germline V gene lookup returns CDR1 DFQATT and CDR2 SNEGSKA (reference sequence). The length of the CDR3 is 15 residues. The chain's CDR3 is CSARRASGVYNEQFF. CDR3 bases read: TGCAGTGCTAGACGGGCTAGCGGTGTCTACAATGAG.

Comment on this clone: The missing CDR3 end, 3 residues past where the read stops, is filled in from the germline J gene. This chain connects TRBV7-9 to TRBJ1-3; D is ambiguous. Germline values: CDR1 SEHNR, CDR2 FQNEAQ (reference sequence). The CDR3 covers 14 residues. Trimming took off 6 bases at V and 0 bases at J, with 9 bases between the two ends. The CDR3 here is CASSLLSSGNTIYF. Partial CDR3 DNA: TGTGCCAGCAGTCTACTTAGCTCTGGAAACACC. The variable domain in full, completed from reference TRBV7-9 and TRBJ1-3, reads DTGVSQNPRHKITKRGQNVTFRCDPISEHNRLYWYRQTLGQGPEFLTYFQNEAQLEKSRLLSDRFSAERPKGSFSTLEIQRTEQGDSAMYLCASSLLSSGNTIYFGEGSWLTVV.

This clone was recorded a few times. The sequence runs out 3 residues before the end of the CDR3; the remainder is reconstructed from the germline J gene. The gene calls are TRBV19 and TRBJ2-1, with 11 bases that match TRBD2. The CDR3 is made up of 18 amino acids. J was trimmed by 0 bases and V by 4 bases; bases with no gene match: 8. Germline V gene lookup returns CDR1 LNHDA and CDR2 SQIVND (reference sequence). The sequenced part of the CDR3 DNA is TGTGCCAGTAGTAAAGGGACTAGCGGTACATTCTCCTACAATGAG. Translation gives CASSKGTSGTFSYNE. The entire CDR3 reads CASSKGTSGTFSYNEQFF.

This clone has a handful of counts. The read terminates 3 residues ahead of where the CDR3 ends, so the germline J gene completes it. The J gene is TRBJ1-5, the V gene TRBV20-1; D not certain. CDR3 length: 18 amino acids. CDR1 DFQATT and CDR2 SNEGSKA come from the germline V gene (reference sequence). The V and J ends lost 4 bases and 4 bases respectively, with 26 bases between them. This chain's CDR3 is CSATQEAGYARTNQPQHF. CDR3 DNA (partial): TGCAGTGCTACACAAGAAGCGGGTTATGCCAGAACAAATCAGCCC.

In its sample, this clone was seen a few times. CDR3 protein: CASSPFRAAETQYF. Partial CDR3 DNA: TGTGCCAGCTCACCATTTAGAGCGGCAGAGACC. The chain is built from TRBV18 and TRBJ2-5; D is perhaps TRBD2 (5 bases). The read ends 3 residues before the CDR3 terminus; that terminus is restored from the germline J gene. This CDR3 contains 14 residues. Trimming removed 2 bases from V and 4 bases from J, with 11 bases in between. Per the germline V gene, CDR1 is KGHSH and CDR2 is LQKENI.

With respect to this clone: The read terminates 3 residues before the CDR3 end, so the remaining end is supplied by the germline J gene. V usage is TRBV14 and J usage is TRBJ2-5; 11 bases are shared with TRBD2. The CDR3 is 19 residues long. After removal of 0 bases from V and 4 bases from J, the junction contained 13 bases not matched to a gene. Germline V lookup: CDR1 SGHDN, CDR2 FVKESK. CDR3 DNA, as far as it was read: TGTGCCAGCAGCCAAGATGATGTAGCGGGAGGGCGGTTTAGAGAGACC. Translating it yields CASSQDDVAGGRFRET. The entire CDR3 sequence reads CASSQDDVAGGRFRETQYF.

This clone was recorded a few times. The read falls 3 residues short of the CDR3 end, and the missing part is taken from the germline J gene. The chain is built from TRBV18 and TRBJ2-1, with D perhaps matching TRBD1 (6 bases). Germline values: CDR1 KGHSH, CDR2 LQKENI. The CDR3 is made up of 14 amino acids. The V end was cut by 1 base, the J end by 9 bases, with 13 bases between. The part of the CDR3 DNA that was read is TGTGCCAGCTCACCACAGGGGGTTATGGGTGAG. Residues: CASSPQGVMGE. From start to end, the CDR3 is CASSPQGVMGEQFF.

In this sample, this clone turned up many times. The CDR3 DNA, read in part, is TGCAGTGCTAGGAAAATCGAGAGGACAGATACG. The encoded protein is CSARKIERTDT. The full-length CDR3 reads as CSARKIERTDTQYF. The chain carries TRBV20-1 and TRBJ2-3; no clear D. Read sequence stops 3 residues before the CDR3 end, and the germline J gene provides the missing end. The CDR3 extends over 14 amino acids. The germline V and J ends were trimmed by 3 bases and 3 bases, with 13 bases remaining between them. Germline V gene sequence: CDR1 DFQATT, CDR2 SNEGSKA (reference sequence).

The sample holds a few counts of this clone. The CDR3 end is not reached by the read, which stops 3 residues before it; the germline J gene fills it in. The rearrangement uses TRBV19 and TRBJ2-2, with 13 bases fitting TRBD2. From germline, CDR1 is LNHDA and CDR2 SQIVND (reference sequence). The CDR3 is 18 residues long. With 7 bases clipped from V and 5 bases from J, the junction kept 13 bases outside the gene matches. CDR3 in amino acids: CASTPKGLAGVVTGELFF. The CDR3 DNA, read in part, is TGTGCCAGTACCCCTAAAGGACTAGCGGGAGTTGTGACCGGGGAG.

Ten or more counts support this clone. The CDR3 goes on 3 residues after the read ends, and that part is filled in from the germline J gene. The V and J genes are TRBV10-1 and TRBJ2-1; TRBD2 matches at 14 bases. Germline V gene sequence: CDR1 WNHNN, CDR2 SYGVQD (reference sequence). V trimming: 2 bases; J trimming: 9 bases; junction bases outside the gene matches: 9. This CDR3 has 17 residues. CDR3 DNA (partial): TGCGCCAGCAGTGAGAGGCGGGGACTAGCGGGAGATGGTGAG. As protein: CASSERRGLAGDGE. The whole CDR3 reads CASSERRGLAGDGEQFF.

This clone was detected only a few times. The read finishes 3 residues shy of the CDR3 end, and the germline J gene is used to complete it. The rearrangement uses TRBV6-1 and TRBJ2-7; TRBD2 agrees at 9 bases. Germline V gene sequence: CDR1 MNHNS, CDR2 SASEGT. The CDR3 is 15 residues long. V was clipped by 4 bases and J by 2 bases; unmatched bases: 6. CDR3 sequence reads: CASSVGGGGAYEQYF. The DNA read from the CDR3 is TGTGCCAGCAGTGTGGGGGGCGGGGGGGCCTACGAG.

With respect to this clone: The DNA ends 3 residues before the CDR3 does, and the rest of the CDR3 is filled in from the germline J gene. V is TRBV7-2 and J is TRBJ2-3, with a tentative D call TRBD1 (6 bases). Deletions cut 5 bases from V and 1 base from J, with 13 bases between. The CDR3 covers 15 residues. Germline V CDR1 and CDR2: SGHTA, FQGNSA. The sequenced CDR3 bases are TGTGCCAGCAGCCCCACTCGACAGGGCACAGATACG. This translates into CASSPTRQGTDT. The full CDR3 is CASSPTRQGTDTQYF.

A word on this clone: With the read ending 3 residues before the CDR3 end, the germline J gene is used to fill in that end. The rearrangement joins TRBV5-1 to TRBJ2-1; a possible D gene is TRBD1 (6 bases). The CDR3 covers 12 residues. V dropped 4 bases and J dropped 6 bases, with 8 bases sitting between them. Germline assignment: CDR1 SGHRS and CDR2 YFSETQ. The CDR3 region is CASSTQGNEQFF. CDR3 DNA, as far as it was read: TGCGCCAGCAGCACACAGGGCAATGAG.

This clone was counted only a few times. From the germline J gene comes the end of the CDR3, since the read stops 3 residues before it. This chain joins TRBV7-9 and TRBJ1-1, with D unclear. Germline assignment: CDR1 SEHNR and CDR2 FQNEAQ (reference sequence). Trimming left V 6 bases short and J 0 bases short, with 8 bases between. The CDR3 covers 13 residues. CDR3 DNA (partial): TGTGCCAGCAGAACTATGATGAACACTGAA. Encoded protein: CASRTMMNTE. Given in full, the CDR3 is CASRTMMNTEAFF.

Concerning this clone itself: The CDR3 end falls 3 residues outside the read, so it is completed with the germline J gene. The chain joins TRBV7-3 to TRBJ2-1, with D perhaps matching TRBD1 or TRBD2 (5 bases each). There are 15 residues in the CDR3. The V gene lost 5 bases and the J gene lost 0 bases, with 11 bases spanning the gap. Germline CDR1 reads SGHTA; CDR2 reads FQGTGA. The CDR3 sequence: CASSPSGSSYNEQFF. Partial CDR3 DNA: TGTGCCAGCAGCCCATCAGGGAGCTCCTACAATGAG. Full variable domain (outside the CDR3, taken from reference TRBV7-3 and TRBJ2-1): GAGVSQTPSNKVTEKGKYVELRCDPISGHTALYWYRQSLGQGPEFLIYFQGTGAADDSGLPNDRFFAVRPEGSVSTLKIQRTERGDSAVYLCASSPSGSSYNEQFFGPGTRLTVL.

For this clone: With the read ending 3 residues before the CDR3 end, the germline J gene is used to fill in that end. The J gene is TRBJ2-7, the V gene TRBV13; 7 bases match TRBD1. Germline CDR1 is PRHDT and CDR2 is FYEKMQ (reference sequence). The ends lost 4 bases at V and 2 bases at J; junction bases unmatched: 14. The CDR3 has 17 amino acids. Partial CDR3 DNA: TGTGCCAGCAGCTCAGGACCGTCGGACAGGCTAACCTACGAG. It yields the protein CASSSGPSDRLTYE. The full CDR3 sequence reads CASSSGPSDRLTYEQYF.

Concerning this clone: Read sequence stops 3 residues before the CDR3 end, and the germline J gene provides the missing end. This chain joins TRBV7-9 and TRBJ1-2; 7 nucleotides align to TRBD1. V lost 2 bases and J lost 4; bases outside the gene matches: 4. Germline loops: CDR1 SEHNR, CDR2 FQNEAQ (reference sequence). The CDR3 spans 14 residues. The sequenced CDR3 bases are TGTGCCAGCAGCTTAATGGGACAGACCTATGGC. Translation gives CASSLMGQTYG. The full CDR3 protein reads CASSLMGQTYGYTF.

About this clone: The read falls 3 residues short of the CDR3 end, and the missing part is taken from the germline J gene. The chain has TRBV30 and TRBJ2-7, with a possible D match to TRBD1 (5 bases). The CDR3 consists of 12 residues. Germline CDR1 is GTSNPN and CDR2 is SVGIG (reference sequence). V was shortened by 4 bases and J by 6 bases, with 13 bases between the two germline ends. CDR3 DNA (partial): TGTGCCTGGAATTTTGAAAGGGGCGAG. It yields the protein CAWNFERGE. The full CDR3 protein is CAWNFERGEQYF. Combining the CDR3 with reference TRBV30 and TRBJ2-7 gives the whole variable domain SQTIHQWPATLVQPVGSPLSLECTVEGTSNPNLYWYRQAAGRGLQLLFYSVGIGQISSEVPQNLSASRPQDRQFILSSKKLLLSDSGFYLCAWNFERGEQYFGPGTRLTVT.